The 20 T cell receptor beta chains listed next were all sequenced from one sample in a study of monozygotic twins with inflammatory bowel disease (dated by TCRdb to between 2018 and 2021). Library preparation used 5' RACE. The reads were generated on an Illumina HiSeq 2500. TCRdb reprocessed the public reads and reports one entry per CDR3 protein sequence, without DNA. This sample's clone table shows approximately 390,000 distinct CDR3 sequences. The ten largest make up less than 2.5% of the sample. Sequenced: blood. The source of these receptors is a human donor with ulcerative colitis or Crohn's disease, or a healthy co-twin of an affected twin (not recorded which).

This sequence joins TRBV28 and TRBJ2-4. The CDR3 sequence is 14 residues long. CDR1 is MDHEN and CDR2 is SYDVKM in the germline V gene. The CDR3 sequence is CASTFGLAKNIQYF.

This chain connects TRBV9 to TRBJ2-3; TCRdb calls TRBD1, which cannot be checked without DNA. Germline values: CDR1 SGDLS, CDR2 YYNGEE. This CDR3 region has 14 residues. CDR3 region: CASSVGGGADTQHF. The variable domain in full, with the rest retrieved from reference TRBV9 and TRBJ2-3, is DSGVTQTPKHLITATGQRVTLRCSPRSGDLSVYWYQQSLDQGLQFLIQYYNGEERAKGNILERFSAQQFPDLHSELNLSSLELGDSALYFCASSVGGGADTQHFGPGTRLTVL.

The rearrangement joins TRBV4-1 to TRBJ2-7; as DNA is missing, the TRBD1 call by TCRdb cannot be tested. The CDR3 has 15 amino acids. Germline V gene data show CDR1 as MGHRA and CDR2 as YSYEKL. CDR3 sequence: CASSPAGTRSYEQYF.

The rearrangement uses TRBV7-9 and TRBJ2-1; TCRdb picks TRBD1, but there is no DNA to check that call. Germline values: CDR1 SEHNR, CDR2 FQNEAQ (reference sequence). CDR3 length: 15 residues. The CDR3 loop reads CASSSGRTPPNEQFF.

This CDR3 is CASSIAPGPQHF. The chain combines TRBV19 with TRBJ1-5; the TRBD1 assignment by TCRdb is unverifiable without DNA. From germline, CDR1 is LNHDA and CDR2 SQIVND (reference sequence). The CDR3 sequence is 12 residues long.

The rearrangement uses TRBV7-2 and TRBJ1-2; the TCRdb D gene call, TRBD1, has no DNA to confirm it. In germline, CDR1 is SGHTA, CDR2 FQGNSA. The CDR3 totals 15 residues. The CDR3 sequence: CASSLLDRTNYGYTF.

CDR3 protein: CASSPATYQETQYF. The rearrangement joins TRBV5-1 to TRBJ2-5. The germline CDR1 and CDR2 sequences are SGHRS and YFSETQ. The CDR3 runs 14 residues.

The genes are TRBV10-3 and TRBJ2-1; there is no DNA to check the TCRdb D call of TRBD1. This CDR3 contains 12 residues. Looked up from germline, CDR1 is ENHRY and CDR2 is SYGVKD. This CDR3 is CAITRGGNEQFF.

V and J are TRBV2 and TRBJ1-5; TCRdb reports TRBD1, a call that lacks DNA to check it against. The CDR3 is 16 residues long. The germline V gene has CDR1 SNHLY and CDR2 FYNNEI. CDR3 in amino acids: CASSVQGRSSNQPQHF.

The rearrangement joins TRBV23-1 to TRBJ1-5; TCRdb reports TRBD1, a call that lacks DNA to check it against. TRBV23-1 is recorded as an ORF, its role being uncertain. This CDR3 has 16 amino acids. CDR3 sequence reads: CASSRARTALNQPQHF.

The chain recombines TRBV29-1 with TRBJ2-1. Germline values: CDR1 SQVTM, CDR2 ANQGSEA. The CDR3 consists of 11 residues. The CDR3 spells CSVEIANEQFF.

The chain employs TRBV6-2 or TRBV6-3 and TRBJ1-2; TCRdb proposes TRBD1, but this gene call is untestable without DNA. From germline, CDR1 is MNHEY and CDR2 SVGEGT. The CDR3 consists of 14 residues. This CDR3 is CASSPRGEGDGYTF.

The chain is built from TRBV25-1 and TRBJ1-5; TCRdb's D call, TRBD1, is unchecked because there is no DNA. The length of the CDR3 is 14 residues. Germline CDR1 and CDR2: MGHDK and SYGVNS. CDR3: CASRNTGRGQPQHF. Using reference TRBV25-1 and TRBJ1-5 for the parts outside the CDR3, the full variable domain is EADIYQTPRYLVIGTGKKITLECSQTMGHDKMYWYQQDPGMELHLIHYSYGVNSTEKGDLSSESTVSRIRTEHFPLTLESARPSHTSQYLCASRNTGRGQPQHFGDGTRLSIL.

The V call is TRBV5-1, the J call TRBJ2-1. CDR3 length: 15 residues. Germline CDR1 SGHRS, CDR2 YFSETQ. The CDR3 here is CASSLLTSAYNEQFF.

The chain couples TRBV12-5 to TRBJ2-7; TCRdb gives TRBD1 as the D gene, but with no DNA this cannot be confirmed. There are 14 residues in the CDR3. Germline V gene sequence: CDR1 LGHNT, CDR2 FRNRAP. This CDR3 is CASEEGQKAYEQYF.

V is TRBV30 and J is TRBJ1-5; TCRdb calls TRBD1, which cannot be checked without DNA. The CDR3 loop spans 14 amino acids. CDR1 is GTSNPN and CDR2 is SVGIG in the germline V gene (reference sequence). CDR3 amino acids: CAWSLGGGKQPQHF.

The chain's CDR3 is CASSLTLAGSGGELFF. The rearrangement uses TRBV12-3 or TRBV12-4 and TRBJ2-2; lacking DNA, the TRBD2 call made by TCRdb goes unchecked. The CDR3 is made up of 16 amino acids.

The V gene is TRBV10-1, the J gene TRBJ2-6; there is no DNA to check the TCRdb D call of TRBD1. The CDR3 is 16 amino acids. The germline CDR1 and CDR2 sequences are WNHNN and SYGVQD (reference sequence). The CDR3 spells CASSESSGVGANVLTF.

The CDR3 sequence is CASNPSGQKRTDTQYF. The genes are TRBV12-3 or TRBV12-4 and TRBJ2-3; absent DNA, TCRdb's TRBD1 call cannot be checked. The CDR3 has 16 residues.

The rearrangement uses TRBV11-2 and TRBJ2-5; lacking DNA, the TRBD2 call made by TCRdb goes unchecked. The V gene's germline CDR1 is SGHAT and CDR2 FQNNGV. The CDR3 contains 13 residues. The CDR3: CASSSGLLQTQYF.